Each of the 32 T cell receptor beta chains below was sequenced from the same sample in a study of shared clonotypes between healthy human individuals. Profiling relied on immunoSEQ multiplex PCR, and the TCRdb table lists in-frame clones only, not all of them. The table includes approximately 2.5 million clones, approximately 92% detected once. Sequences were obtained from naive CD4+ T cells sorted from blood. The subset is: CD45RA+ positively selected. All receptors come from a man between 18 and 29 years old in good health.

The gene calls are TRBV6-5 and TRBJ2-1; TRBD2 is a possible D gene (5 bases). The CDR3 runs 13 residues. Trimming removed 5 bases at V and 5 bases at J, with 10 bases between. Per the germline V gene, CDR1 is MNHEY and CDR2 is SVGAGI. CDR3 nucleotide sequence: TGTGCCAGCAGTAGGACTGGAAACAATGAGCAGTTCTTC. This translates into CASSRTGNNEQFF.

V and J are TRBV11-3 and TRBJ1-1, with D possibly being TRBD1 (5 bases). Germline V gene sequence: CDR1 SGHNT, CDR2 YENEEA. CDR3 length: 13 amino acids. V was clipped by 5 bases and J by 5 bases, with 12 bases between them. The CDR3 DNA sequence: TGTGCCAGCAGCCGCCCGGGGGAAACTGAAGCTTTCTTT. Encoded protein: CASSRPGETEAFF.

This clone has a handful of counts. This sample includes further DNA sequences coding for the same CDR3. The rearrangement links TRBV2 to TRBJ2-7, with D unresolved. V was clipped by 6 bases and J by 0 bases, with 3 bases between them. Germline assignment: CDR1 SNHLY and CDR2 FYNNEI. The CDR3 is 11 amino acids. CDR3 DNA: TGTGCCAGCAGGAGCTCCTACGAGCAGTACTTC. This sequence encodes CASRSSYEQYF.

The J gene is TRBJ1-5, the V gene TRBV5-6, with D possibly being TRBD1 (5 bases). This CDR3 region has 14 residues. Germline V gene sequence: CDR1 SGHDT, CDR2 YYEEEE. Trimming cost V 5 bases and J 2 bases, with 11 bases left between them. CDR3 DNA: TGTGCCAGCAGTTTCGGGGACGGCAATCAGCCCCAGCATTTT. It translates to CASSFGDGNQPQHF.

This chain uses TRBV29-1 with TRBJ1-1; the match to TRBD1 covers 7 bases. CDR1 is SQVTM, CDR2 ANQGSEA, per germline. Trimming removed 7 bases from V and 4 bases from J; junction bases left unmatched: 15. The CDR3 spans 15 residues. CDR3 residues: CSATGGTVIPTEAFF. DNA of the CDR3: TGCAGCGCCACGGGTGGGACAGTAATACCCACTGAAGCTTTCTTT.

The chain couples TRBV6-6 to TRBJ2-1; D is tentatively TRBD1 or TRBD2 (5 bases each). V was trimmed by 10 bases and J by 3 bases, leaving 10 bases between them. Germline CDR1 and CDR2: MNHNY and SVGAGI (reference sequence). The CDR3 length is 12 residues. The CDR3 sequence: CAIGTGYNEQFF. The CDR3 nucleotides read TGTGCCATCGGGACCGGCTACAATGAGCAGTTCTTC.

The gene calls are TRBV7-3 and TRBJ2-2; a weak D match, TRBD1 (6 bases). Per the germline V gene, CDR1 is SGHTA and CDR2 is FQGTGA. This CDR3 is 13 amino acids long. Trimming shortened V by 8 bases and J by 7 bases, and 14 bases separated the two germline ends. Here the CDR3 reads CASGGRPGGELFF. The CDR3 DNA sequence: TGTGCCAGCGGGGGCCGCCCCGGCGGGGAGCTGTTTTTT.

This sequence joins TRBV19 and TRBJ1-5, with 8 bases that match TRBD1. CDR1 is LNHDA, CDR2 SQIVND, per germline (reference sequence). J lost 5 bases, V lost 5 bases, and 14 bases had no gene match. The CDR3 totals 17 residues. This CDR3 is CASSFLAYRGSYQPQHF. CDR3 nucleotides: TGTGCCAGTAGTTTTTTAGCTTACAGGGGGAGTTATCAGCCCCAGCATTTT.

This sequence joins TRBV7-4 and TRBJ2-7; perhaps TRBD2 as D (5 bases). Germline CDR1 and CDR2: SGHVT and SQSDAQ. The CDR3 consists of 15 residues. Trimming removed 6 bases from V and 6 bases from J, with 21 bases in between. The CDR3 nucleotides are TGTGCCAGCAGATGGGTCGGGGATTCTCCGTTCGAGCAGTACTTC. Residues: CASRWVGDSPFEQYF.

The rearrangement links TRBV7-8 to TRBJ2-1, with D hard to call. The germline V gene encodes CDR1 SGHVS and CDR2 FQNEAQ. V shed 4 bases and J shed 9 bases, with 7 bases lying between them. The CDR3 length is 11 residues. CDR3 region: CASSSVAEQFF. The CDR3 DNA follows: TGTGCCAGCAGCTCGGTCGCTGAGCAGTTCTTC.

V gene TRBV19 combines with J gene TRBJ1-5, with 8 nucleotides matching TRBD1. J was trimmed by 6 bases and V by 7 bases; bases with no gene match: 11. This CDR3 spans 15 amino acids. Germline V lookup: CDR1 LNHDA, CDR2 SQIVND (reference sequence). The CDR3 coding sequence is TGTGCCAGTACCCCGAGCGGCAGGGGGCCTCAGCCCCAGCATTTT. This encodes CASTPSGRGPQPQHF.

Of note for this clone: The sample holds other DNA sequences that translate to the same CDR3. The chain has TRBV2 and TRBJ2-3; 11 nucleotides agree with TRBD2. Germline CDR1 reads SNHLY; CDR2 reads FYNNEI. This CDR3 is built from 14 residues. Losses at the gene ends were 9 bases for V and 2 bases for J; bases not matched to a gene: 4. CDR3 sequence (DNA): TGTGCCAGTCGACTAGCGGGGTTCACAGATACGCAGTATTTT. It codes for CASRLAGFTDTQYF.

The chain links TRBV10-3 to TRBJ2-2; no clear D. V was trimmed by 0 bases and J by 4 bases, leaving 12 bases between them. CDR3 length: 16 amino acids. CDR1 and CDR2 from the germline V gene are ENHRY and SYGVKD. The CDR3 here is CAISESRRVGTGELFF. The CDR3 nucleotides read TGTGCCATCAGTGAGTCACGAAGGGTTGGCACCGGGGAGCTGTTTTTT.

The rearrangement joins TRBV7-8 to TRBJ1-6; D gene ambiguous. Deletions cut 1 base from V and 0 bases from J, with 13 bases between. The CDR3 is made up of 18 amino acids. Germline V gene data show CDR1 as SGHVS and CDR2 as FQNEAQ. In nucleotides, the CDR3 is TGTGCCAGCAGCTTAGATCCACCAGCTAGCTCCTATAATTCACCCCTCCACTTT. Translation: CASSLDPPASSYNSPLHF.

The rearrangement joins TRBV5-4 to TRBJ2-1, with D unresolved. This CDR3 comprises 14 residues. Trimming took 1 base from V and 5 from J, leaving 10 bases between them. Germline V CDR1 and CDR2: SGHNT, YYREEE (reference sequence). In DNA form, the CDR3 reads TGTGCCAGCAGCTTGTTTCGAGAAGACAATGAGCAGTTCTTC. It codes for CASSLFREDNEQFF.

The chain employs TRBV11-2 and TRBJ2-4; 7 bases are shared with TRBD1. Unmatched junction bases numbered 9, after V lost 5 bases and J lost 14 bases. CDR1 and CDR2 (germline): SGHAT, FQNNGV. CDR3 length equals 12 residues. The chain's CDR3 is CASSRDRSLEYF. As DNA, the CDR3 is TGTGCCAGCAGCCGGGACAGATCCCTAGAGTACTTC.

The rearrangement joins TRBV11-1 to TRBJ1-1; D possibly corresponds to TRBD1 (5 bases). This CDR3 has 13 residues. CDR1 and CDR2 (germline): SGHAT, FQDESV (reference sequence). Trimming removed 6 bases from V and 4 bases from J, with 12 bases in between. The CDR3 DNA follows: TGTGCCAGCAGTACCGCCGGGGGCACTGAAGCTTTCTTT. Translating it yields CASSTAGGTEAFF. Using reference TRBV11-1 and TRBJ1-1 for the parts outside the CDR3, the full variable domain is EAEVAQSPRYKITEKSQAVAFWCDPISGHATLYWYRQILGQGPELLVQFQDESVVDDSQLPKDRFSAERLKGVDSTLKIQPAELGDSAMYLCASSTAGGTEAFFGQGTRLTVV.

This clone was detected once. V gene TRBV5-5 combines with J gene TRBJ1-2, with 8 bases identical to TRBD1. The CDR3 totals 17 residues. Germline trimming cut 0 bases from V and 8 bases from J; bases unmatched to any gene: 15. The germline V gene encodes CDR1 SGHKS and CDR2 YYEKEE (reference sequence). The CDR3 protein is CASSLVLSVQGEYGYTF. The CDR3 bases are TGTGCCAGCAGCTTGGTTTTATCGGTACAGGGGGAGTACGGCTACACCTTC.

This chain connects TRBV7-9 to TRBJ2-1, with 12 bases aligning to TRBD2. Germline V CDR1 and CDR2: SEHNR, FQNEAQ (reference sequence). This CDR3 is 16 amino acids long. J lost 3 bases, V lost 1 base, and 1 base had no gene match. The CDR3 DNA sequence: TGTGCCAGCAGCTTAGAGACTAGCGGGAGCTACAATGAGCAGTTCTTC. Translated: CASSLETSGSYNEQFF.

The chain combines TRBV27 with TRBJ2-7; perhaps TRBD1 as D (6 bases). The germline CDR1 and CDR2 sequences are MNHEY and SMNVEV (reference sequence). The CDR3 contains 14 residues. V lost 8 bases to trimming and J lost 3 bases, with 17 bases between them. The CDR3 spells CASRRDTYNYEQYF. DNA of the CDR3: TGTGCCAGCCGCCGGGACACTTACAACTACGAGCAGTACTTC.

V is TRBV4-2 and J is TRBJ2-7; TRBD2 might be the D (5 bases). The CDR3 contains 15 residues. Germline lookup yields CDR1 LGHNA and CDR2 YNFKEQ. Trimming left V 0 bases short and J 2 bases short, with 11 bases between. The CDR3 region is CASSQEGSRAYEQYF. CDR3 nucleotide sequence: TGTGCCAGCAGCCAAGAAGGGAGTCGGGCCTACGAGCAGTACTTC.

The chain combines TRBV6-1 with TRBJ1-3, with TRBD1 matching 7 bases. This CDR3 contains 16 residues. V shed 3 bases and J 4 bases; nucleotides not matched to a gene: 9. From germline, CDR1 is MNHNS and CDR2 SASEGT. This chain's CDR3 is CASSDGQEVTGNTIYF. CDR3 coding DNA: TGTGCCAGCAGTGATGGACAGGAGGTAACGGGAAACACCATATATTTT.

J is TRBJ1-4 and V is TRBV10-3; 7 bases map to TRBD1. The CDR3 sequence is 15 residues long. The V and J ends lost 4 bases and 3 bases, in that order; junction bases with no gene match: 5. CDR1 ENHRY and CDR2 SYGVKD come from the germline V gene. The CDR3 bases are TGTGCCATCAGTGTCTCTGGGACAGCTAATGAAAAACTGTTTTTT. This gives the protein CAISVSGTANEKLFF.

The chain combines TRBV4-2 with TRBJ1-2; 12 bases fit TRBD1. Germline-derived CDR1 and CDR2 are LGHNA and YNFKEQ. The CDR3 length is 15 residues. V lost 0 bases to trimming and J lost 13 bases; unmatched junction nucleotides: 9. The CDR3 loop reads CASSQEGGTGGAGTF. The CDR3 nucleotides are TGTGCCAGCAGCCAAGAAGGAGGGACAGGGGGCGCAGGCACCTTC.

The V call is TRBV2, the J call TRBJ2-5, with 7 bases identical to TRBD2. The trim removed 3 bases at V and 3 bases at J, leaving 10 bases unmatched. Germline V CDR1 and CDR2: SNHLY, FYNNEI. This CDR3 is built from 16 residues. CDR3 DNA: TGTGCCAGCAGTGATTCCAGGTTAGCGGGTGAAGAGACCCAGTACTTC. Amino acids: CASSDSRLAGEETQYF.

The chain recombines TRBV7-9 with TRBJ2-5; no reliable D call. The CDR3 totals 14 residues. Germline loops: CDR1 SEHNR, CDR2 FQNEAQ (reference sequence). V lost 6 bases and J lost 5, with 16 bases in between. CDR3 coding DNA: TGTGCCAGCAGTCCTGACTGGGTGGGTGAGACCCAGTACTTC. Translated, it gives CASSPDWVGETQYF.

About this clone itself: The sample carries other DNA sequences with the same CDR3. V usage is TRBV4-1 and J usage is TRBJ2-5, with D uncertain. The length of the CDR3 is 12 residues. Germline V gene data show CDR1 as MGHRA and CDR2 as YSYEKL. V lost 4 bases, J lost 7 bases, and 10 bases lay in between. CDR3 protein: CASSPPMGTQYF. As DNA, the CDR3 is TGCGCCAGCAGCCCCCCGATGGGGACCCAGTACTTC.

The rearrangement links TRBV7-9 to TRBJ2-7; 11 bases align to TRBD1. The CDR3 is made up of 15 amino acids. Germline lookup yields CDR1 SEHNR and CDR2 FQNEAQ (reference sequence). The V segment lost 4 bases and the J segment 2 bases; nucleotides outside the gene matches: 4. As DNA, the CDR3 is TGTGCCAGCAGCTCGGGACAGGGGGGAGCCTACGAGCAGTACTTC. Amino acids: CASSSGQGGAYEQYF.

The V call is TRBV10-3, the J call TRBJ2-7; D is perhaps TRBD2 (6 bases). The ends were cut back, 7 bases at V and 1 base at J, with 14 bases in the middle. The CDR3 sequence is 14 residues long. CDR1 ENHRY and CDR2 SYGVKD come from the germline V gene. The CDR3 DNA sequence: TGTGCCATCATGACCGGGACTGGGTCCTACGAGCAGTACTTC. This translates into CAIMTGTGSYEQYF.

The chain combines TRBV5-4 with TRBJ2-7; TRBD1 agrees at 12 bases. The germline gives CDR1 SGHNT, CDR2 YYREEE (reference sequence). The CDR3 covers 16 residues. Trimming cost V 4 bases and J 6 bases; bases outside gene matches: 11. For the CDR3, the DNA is TGTGCCAGCAGCGGACCCGGAGGGACAGGGGGCCGCGAGCAGTACTTC. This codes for CASSGPGGTGGREQYF.

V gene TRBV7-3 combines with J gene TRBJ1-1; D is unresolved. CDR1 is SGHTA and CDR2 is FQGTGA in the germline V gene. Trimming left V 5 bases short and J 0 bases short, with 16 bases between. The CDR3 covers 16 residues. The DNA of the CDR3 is TGTGCCAGCAGCCCAAGACATGCTTTAGTGAACACTGAAGCTTTCTTT. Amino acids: CASSPRHALVNTEAFF.

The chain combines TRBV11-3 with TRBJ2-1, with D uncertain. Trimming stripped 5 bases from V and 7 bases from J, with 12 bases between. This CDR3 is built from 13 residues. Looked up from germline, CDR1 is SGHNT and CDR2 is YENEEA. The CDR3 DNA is TGTGCCAGCAGCAGCCCTGTAGGAAATGAGCAGTTCTTC. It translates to CASSSPVGNEQFF.